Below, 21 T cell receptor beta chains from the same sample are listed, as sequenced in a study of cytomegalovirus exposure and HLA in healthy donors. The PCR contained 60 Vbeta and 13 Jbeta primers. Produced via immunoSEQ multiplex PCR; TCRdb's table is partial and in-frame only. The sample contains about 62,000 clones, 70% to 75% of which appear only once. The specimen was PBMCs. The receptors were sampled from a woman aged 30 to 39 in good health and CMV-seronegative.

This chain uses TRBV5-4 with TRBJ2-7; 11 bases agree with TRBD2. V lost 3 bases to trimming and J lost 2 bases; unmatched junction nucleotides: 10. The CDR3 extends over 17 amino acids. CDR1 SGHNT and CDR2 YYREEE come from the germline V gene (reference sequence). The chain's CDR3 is CASSWVPSGRLPYEQYF. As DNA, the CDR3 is TGTGCCAGCAGCTGGGTCCCTAGCGGGAGGCTTCCCTACGAGCAGTACTTC.

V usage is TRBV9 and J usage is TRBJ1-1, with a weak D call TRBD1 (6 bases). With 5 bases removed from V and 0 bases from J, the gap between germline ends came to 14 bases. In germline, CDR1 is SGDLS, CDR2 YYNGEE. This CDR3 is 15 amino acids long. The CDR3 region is CASSIDGDMNTEAFF. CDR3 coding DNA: TGTGCCAGCAGTATTGACGGGGACATGAACACTGAAGCTTTCTTT. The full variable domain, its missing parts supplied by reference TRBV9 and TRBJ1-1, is DSGVTQTPKHLITATGQRVTLRCSPRSGDLSVYWYQQSLDQGLQFLIQYYNGEERAKGNILERFSAQQFPDLHSELNLSSLELGDSALYFCASSIDGDMNTEAFFGQGTRLTVV.

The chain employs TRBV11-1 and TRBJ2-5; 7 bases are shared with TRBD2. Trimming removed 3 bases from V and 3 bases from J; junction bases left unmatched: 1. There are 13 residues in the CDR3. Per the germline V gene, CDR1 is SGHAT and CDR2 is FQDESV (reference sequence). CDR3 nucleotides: TGTGCCAGCAGCTTGGGACTAAAAGAGACCCAGTACTTC. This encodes CASSLGLKETQYF.

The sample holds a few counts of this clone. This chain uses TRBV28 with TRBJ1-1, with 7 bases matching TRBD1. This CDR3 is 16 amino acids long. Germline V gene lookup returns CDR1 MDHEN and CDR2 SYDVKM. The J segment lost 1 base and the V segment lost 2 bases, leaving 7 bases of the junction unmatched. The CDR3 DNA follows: TGTGCCAGCAGTTTACCACCGACAGGGTGGAACACTGAAGCTTTCTTT. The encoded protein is CASSLPPTGWNTEAFF. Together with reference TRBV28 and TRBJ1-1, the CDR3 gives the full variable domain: DVKVTQSSRYLVKRTGEKVFLECVQDMDHENMFWYRQDPGLGLRLIYFSYDVKMKEKGDIPEGYSVSREKKERFSLILESASTNQTSMYLCASSLPPTGWNTEAFFGQGTRLTVV.

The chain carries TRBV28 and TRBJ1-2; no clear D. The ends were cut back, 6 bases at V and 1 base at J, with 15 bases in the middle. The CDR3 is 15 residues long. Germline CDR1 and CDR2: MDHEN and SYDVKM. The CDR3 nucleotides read TGTGCCAGCAGGACAAACATGGAGGGTAACTATGGCTACACCTTC. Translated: CASRTNMEGNYGYTF.

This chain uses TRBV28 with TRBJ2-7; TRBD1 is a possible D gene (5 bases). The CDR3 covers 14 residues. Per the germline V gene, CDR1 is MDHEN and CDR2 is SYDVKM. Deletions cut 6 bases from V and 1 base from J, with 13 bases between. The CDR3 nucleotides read TGTGCCAGCAGGCTGACAGCAAAATCCTACGAGCAGTACTTC. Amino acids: CASRLTAKSYEQYF.

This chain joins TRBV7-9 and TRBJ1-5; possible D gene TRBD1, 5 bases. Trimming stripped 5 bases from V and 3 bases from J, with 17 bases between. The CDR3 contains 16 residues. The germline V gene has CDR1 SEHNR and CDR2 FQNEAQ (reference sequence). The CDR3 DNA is TGTGCCAGCAGCACGGGTAGGGGAAGGGTCAATCAGCCCCAGCATTTT. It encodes CASSTGRGRVNQPQHF.

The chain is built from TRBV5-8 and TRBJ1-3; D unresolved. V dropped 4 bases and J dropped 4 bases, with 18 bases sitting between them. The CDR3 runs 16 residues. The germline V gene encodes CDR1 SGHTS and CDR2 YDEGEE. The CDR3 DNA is TGTGCCAGCAGCCCCAGACCCAGGCGAGGGGGAAACACCATATATTTT. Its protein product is CASSPRPRRGGNTIYF.

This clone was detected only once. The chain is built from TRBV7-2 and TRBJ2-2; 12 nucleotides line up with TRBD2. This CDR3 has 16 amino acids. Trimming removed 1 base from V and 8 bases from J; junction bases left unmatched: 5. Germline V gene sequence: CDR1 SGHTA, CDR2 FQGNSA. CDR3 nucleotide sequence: TGTGCCAGCAGCTTAGGACTAGCGGGAGTATCTGGGGAGCTGTTTTTT. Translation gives CASSLGLAGVSGELFF.

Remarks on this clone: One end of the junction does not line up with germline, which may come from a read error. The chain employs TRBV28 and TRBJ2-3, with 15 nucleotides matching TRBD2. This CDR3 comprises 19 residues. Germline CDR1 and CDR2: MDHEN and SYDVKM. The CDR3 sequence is CACSLCRTSGRGCTDTQYF. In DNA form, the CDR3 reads TGTGCCTGCAGTTTATGCCGGACTAGCGGGAGGGGATGCACAGATACGCAGTATTTT. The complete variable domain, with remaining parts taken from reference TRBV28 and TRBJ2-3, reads DVKVTQSSRYLVKRTGEKVFLECVQDMDHENMFWYRQDPGLGLRLIYFSYDVKMKEKGDIPEGYSVSREKKERFSLILESASTNQTSMYLCACSLCRTSGRGCTDTQYFGPGTRLTVL.

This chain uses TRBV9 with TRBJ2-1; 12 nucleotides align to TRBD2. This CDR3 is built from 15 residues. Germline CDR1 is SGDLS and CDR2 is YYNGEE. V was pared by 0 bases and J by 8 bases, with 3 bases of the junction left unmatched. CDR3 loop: CASSVASGRADEQFF. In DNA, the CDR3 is TGTGCCAGCAGCGTAGCTAGCGGGAGGGCGGATGAGCAGTTCTTC.

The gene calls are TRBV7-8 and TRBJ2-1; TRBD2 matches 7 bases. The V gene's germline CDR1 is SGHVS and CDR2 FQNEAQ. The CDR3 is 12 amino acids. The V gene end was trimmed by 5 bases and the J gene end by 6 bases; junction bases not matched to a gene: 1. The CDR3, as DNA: TGTGCCAGCAGCCGACTAGCCAATGAGCAGTTCTTC. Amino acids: CASSRLANEQFF.

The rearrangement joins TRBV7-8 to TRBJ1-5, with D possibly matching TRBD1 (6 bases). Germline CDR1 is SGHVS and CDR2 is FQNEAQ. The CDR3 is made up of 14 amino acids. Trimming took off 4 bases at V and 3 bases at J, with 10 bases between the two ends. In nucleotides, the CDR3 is TGTGCCAGCAGCTCTCGGGACAACAATCAGCCCCAGCATTTT. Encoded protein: CASSSRDNNQPQHF.

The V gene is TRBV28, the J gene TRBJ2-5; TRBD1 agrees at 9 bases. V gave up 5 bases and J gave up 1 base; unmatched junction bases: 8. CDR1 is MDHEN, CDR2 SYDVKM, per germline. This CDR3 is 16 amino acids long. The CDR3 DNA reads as TGTGCCAGCAGTACCGACAGGGGGGCCTTCCAAGAGACCCAGTACTTC. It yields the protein CASSTDRGAFQETQYF.

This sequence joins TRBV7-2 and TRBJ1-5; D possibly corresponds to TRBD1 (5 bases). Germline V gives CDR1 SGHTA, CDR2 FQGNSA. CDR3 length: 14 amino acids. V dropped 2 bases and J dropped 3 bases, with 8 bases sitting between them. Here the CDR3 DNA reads TGTGCCAGCAGCTTACCAGGGATCAATCAGCCCCAGCATTTT. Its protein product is CASSLPGINQPQHF.

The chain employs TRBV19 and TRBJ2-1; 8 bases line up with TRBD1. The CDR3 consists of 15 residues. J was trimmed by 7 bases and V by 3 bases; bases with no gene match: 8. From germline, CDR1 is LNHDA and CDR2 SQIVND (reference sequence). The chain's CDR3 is CASSIDRGRENEQFF. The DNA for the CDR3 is TGTGCCAGTAGTATCGACAGGGGTCGTGAGAATGAGCAGTTCTTC. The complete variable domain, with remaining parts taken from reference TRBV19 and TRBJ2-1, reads DGGITQSPKYLFRKEGQNVTLSCEQNLNHDAMYWYRQDPGQGLRLIYYSQIVNDFQKGDIAEGYSVSREKKESFPLTVTSAQKNPTAFYLCASSIDRGRENEQFFGPGTRLTVL.

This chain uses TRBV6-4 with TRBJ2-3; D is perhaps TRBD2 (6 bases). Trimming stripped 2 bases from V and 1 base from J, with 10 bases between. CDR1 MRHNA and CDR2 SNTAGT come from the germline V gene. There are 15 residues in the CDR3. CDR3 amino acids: CASSDVGGGTDTQYF. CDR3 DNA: TGTGCCAGCAGTGACGTGGGGGGAGGCACAGATACGCAGTATTTT.

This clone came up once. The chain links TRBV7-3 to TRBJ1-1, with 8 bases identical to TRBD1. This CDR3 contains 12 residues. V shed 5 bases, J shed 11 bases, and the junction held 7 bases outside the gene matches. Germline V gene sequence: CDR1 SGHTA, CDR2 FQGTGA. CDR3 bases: TGTGCCAGCAGCACGGGGACAGGTGAGGCTTTCTTT. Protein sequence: CASSTGTGEAFF.

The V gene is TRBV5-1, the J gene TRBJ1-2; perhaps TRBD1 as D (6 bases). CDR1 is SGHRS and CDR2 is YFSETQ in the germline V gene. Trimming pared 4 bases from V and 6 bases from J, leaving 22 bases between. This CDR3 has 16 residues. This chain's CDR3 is CASSESNRADVNGYTF. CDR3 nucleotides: TGCGCCAGCAGCGAATCAAACAGGGCTGATGTAAATGGCTACACCTTC.

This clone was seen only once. This CDR3 reads CASGYETGGVPTGYTF. The CDR3 coding sequence is TGTGCTAGTGGCTACGAAACCGGAGGGGTCCCCACTGGCTACACCTTC. The rearrangement links TRBV12-5 to TRBJ1-2; D perhaps matches TRBD1 (5 bases). Trimming cost V 6 bases and J 7 bases, with 24 bases left between them. CDR3 length: 16 amino acids. From germline, CDR1 is LGHNT and CDR2 FRNRAP. The complete variable domain, with remaining parts taken from reference TRBV12-5 and TRBJ1-2, reads DARVTQTPRHKVTEMGQEVTMRCQPILGHNTVFWYRQTMMQGLELLAYFRNRAPLDDSGMPKDRFSAEMPDATLATLKIQPSEPRDSAVYFCASGYETGGVPTGYTFGSGTRLTVV.

The CDR3, as DNA: TGTGCTAGTGGTTTGGCCTTGAACACTGAAGCTTTCTTT. This encodes CASGLALNTEAFF. This chain joins TRBV12-5 and TRBJ1-1; no firm D call. Between the trimmed V and J ends, which lost 1 base and 0 bases, there was a span of 3 bases. The CDR3 has 13 amino acids. Germline assignment: CDR1 LGHNT and CDR2 FRNRAP.